This entry concerns a single TCR beta chain. In its sample, this clone was seen once. The antigen this receptor binds is unknown. No much larger clone exists at a distance of one base, and base qualities are not known. CDR1 and CDR2 (SGHVS, FNYEAQ) derive from the germline V gene. Reading from cysteine to phenylalanine, the CDR3 counts 12 amino acids. Only CDR3 DNA remains: 36 bases, in frame from the first base. Trimming removed 3 bases from V and 9 bases from J, leaving 6 bases between the germline ends. The donors were healthy, HIV-negative adults with no recently reported acute infections or vaccinations. Every donor was a Caucasian adult living in Nashville, Tennessee, USA. Magnetic negative selection was used to enrich CD4+ T cells, after which naive cells were positively selected on CD45RA and the negative fraction became the memory subset. Blood was collected by leukapheresis, and PBMCs were isolated by Ficoll-Histopaque density gradient centrifugation and then cryopreserved in liquid nitrogen vapor phase. Purity and quantity of every magnetically sorted T cell population were checked by analytical flow cytometry. Genomic DNA was isolated from each sorted fraction and quantified by UV absorbance on a Nanodrop 2000c.

The sample is drawn from a study of shared clonotypes between healthy human individuals (TCRdb year 2020). Turning to the overall study: Three men and a couple of women, aged 18 to 49 years, made up the cohort. For each donor, CD4 naive and CD4 memory were each run on three plates, CD8 naive on two plates, and CD8 memory on one plate. To estimate repertoire size and how much clonotype sharing occurs between individuals, the study deeply sequenced the blood TCR repertoires of several healthy adults. Different laboratories and diverse techniques were used to prepare libraries and sequence TCR repertoires, to increase sequencing depth and limit assay-specific biases. Leukapheresis yielded between about 0.94 and 9.5 billion PBMCs per donor. The study at large found these results: Rarefaction of sorted-subset datasets indicated incomplete sequencing despite the large sequencing depth. Clonotypes shared by all four sorted-subset donors showed higher generation probabilities than non-shared clonotypes. Sharing across a handful of donors was observed for roughly 5% of naive CD4, 3% to 3.5% of naive CD8, 2% to 2.5% of memory CD4, and roughly 0.4% of memory CD8 clonotypes. Pairwise subsampling indicated that sequencing depth was expected to affect the degree of clonotype sharing among donors. The small number of donors limited the genetic and exposure-history diversity represented. Only blood was sampled, and tissue TCR repertoires likely differ from those in blood. Naive subsets generally had larger estimated clonotype richness than memory subsets.

Using the deep immunoSEQ assay, TCR CDR3 regions were amplified from genomic DNA by multiplex PCR. Extracted genomic DNA from each cell subset was spread evenly across all wells of several immunoSEQ 96-well plates, with each plate serving as a replicate. Each replicate PCR for sorted subsets received about 210 ng genomic DNA, equal to 28,000 or so T cell genomes. Purified libraries were measured with a Qubit 3.0 fluorometer, size-checked on a Bioanalyzer 2100, and measured again with the KAPA Library Quantification kit. Every immunoSEQ 96-well plate was sequenced on a separate single-read 150-cycle Illumina NextSeq 550 flow cell. Turning to the authors' computational methods: The immunoSEQ output contained only junctional sequences without quality scores, so filtering could not match that applied to full-length reads. Sequences were annotated with PyIR, a Python wrapper for IgBLAST v1.9, and V/J genes and CDR3 were assigned using IMGT germline references. Reads with weak V/J assignments (E-value above 1e-6), missing CDR3, stop codons, out-of-frame junctions, or ambiguous translated residues were removed. A V3J clonotype was defined by an identical inferred V gene, J gene, and CDR3 amino acid sequence. Percentage overlap between repertoires was calculated by dividing the number of shared unique clonotypes by the size of the smaller repertoire. Richness of each repertoire was evaluated using RTK rarefaction, the Chao1 estimator, and Recon v2.1 estimates of unobserved clonotypes. Generation probabilities were computed with OLGA for all TCRbeta clonotypes obtained by the gDNA method from a few donors. TCRdb's version of the immuneACCESS table is confined to in-frame rearrangements and falls short of the full clone set. An unresolved V gene accounts for under half of the shortfall where checked; the remainder is of unknown origin. D and trimming were read from the DNA, whereas the V and J calls and clone size are those reported in that table. The sample contains about 1 million clones, about 70% of them found a single time. The top ten hold around 1.5% of the sample.

The sequence joins TRBV7-6 to TRBJ1-6, with no confident D gene call. This receptor was identified in a man aged 18 to 30 in good health. Source material: memory CD4+ T cells sorted from blood. The cell subset or site label on this specimen signifies: CD45RA-negative fraction. The CDR3 loop reads CASSLVGSPLHF. The DNA sequence follows: TGTGCCAGCAGCTTGGTGGGTTCACCCCTCCACTTT.